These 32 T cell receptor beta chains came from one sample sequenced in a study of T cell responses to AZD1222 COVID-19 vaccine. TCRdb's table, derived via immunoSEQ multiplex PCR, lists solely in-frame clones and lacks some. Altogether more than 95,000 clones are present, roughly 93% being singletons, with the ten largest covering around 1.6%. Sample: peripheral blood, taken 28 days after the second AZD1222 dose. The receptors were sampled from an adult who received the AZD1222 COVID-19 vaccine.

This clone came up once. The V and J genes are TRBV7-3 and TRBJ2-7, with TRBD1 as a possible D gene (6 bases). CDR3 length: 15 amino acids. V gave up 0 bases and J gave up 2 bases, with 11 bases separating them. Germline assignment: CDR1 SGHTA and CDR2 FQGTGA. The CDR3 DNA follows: TGTGCCAGCAGCTTAACGTGGGGGCCGGCCTACGAGCAGTACTTC. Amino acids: CASSLTWGPAYEQYF.

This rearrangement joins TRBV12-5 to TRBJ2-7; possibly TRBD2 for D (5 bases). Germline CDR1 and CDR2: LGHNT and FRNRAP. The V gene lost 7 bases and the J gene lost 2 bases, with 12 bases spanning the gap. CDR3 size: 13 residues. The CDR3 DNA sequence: TGTGCTAGTGCCGTGGACGGGGCCTACGAGCAGTACTTC. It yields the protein CASAVDGAYEQYF.

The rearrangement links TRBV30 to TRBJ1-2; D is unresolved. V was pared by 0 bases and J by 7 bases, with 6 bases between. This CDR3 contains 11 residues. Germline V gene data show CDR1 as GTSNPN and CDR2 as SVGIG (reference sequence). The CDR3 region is CAWSVSFGYTF. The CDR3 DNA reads TGTGCCTGGAGTGTAAGCTTTGGCTACACCTTC.

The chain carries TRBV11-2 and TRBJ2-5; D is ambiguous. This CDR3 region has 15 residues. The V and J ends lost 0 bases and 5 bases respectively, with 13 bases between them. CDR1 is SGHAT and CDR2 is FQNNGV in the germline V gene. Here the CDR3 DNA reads TGTGCCAGCAGCTTAGATGATGGGAAATGGGAGACCCAGTACTTC. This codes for CASSLDDGKWETQYF.

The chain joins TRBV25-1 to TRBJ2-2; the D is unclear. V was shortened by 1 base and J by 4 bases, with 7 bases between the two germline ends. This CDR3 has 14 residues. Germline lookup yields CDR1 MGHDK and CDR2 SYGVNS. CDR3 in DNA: TGTGCCAGCAGTGAATCTTTTAGCACCGGGGAGCTGTTTTTT. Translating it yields CASSESFSTGELFF.

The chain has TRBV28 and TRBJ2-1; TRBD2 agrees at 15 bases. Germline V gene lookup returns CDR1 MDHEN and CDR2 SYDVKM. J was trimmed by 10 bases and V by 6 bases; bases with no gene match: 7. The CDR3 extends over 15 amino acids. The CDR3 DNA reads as TGTGCCAGCAGACCATTAGGACTAGCGGGAGGGGAGCAGTTCTTC. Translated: CASRPLGLAGGEQFF.

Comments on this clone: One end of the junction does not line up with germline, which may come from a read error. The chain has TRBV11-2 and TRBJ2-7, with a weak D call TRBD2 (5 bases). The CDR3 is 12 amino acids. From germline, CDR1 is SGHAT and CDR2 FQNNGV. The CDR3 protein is CASSLYEGLSLF. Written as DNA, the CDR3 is TGTGCCAGCAGCTTATATGAGGGCCTGAGTCTTTTC.

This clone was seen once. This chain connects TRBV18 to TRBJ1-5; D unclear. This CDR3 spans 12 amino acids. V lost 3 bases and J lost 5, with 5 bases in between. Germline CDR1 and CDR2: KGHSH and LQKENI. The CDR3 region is CASSPADQPQHF. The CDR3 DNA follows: TGTGCCAGCTCACCGGCAGATCAGCCCCAGCATTTT.

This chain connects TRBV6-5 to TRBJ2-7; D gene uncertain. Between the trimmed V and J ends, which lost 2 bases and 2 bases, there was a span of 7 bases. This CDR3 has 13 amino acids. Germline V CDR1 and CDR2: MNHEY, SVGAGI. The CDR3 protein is CASSYHAAYEQYF. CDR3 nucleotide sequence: TGTGCCAGCAGTTACCACGCTGCCTACGAGCAGTACTTC.

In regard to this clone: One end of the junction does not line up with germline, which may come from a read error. CDR3 nucleotide sequence: TGTGCTAGCAGCCCTCTAGCTCCCGGGGAGCTGTTTTTT. Protein sequence: CASSPLAPGELFF. V and J are TRBV7-7 and TRBJ2-2; weak D call: TRBD2 (5 bases). Germline V gives CDR1 SSHAT, CDR2 FNYEAQ (reference sequence). This CDR3 region has 13 residues.

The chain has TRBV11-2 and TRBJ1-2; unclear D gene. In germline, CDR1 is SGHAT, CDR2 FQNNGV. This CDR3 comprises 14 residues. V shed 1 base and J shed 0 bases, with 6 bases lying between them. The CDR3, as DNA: TGTGCCAGCAGCTTAGGAACGGCTAACTATGGCTACACCTTC. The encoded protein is CASSLGTANYGYTF.

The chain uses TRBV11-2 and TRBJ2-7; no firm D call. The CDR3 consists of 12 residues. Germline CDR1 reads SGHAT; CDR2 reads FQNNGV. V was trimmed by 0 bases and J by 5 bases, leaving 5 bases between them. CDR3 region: CASSLDRNEQYF. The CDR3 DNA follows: TGTGCCAGCAGCTTAGACCGGAACGAGCAGTACTTC. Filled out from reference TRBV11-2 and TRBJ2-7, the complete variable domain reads EAGVAQSPRYKIIEKRQSVAFWCNPISGHATLYWYQQILGQGPKLLIQFQNNGVVDDSQLPKDRFSAERLKGVDSTLKIQPAKLEDSAVYLCASSLDRNEQYFGPGTRLTVT.

CDR3 sequence reads: CASRVSQGELEAFF. CDR3 bases: TGTGCCAGCAGAGTATCACAGGGGGAACTTGAAGCTTTCTTT. The V gene is TRBV2, the J gene TRBJ1-1, with 8 bases aligning to TRBD1. Losses at the gene ends were 6 bases for V and 7 bases for J; bases not matched to a gene: 10. Germline assignment: CDR1 SNHLY and CDR2 FYNNEI. CDR3 length equals 14 residues.

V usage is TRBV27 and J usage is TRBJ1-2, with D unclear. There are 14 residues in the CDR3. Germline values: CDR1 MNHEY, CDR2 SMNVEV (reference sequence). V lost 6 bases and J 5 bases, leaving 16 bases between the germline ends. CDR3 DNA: TGTGCCAGCAGCCCCAATACCCGCTGGTATGGCTACACCTTC. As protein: CASSPNTRWYGYTF.

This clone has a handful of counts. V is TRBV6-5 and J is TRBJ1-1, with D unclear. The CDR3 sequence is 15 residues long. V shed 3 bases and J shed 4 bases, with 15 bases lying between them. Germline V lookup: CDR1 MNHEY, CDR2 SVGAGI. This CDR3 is CASSYIRTQATEAFF. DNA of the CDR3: TGTGCCAGCAGTTATATTAGGACTCAGGCCACTGAAGCTTTCTTT.

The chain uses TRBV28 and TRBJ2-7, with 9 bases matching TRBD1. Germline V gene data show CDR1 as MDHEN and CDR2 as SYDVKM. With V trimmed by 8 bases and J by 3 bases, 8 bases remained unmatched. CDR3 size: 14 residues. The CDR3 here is CASGPGTGFYEQYF. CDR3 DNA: TGTGCCAGCGGCCCCGGGACAGGGTTCTACGAGCAGTACTTC.

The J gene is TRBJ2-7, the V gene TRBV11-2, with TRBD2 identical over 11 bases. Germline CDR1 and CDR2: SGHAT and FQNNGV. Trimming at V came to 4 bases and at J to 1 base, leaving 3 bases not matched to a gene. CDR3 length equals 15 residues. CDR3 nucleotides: TGTGCCAGCAGCTCGGGACTAGCGGTATCCTACGAGCAGTACTTC. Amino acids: CASSSGLAVSYEQYF. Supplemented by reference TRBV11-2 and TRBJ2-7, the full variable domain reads EAGVAQSPRYKIIEKRQSVAFWCNPISGHATLYWYQQILGQGPKLLIQFQNNGVVDDSQLPKDRFSAERLKGVDSTLKIQPAKLEDSAVYLCASSSGLAVSYEQYFGPGTRLTVT.

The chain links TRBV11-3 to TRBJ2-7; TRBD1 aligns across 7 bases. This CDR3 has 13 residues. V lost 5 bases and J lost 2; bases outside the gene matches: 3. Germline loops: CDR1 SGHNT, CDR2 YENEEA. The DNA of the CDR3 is TGTGCCAGCAGCCCAGGGACAGCCTACGAGCAGTACTTC. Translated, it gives CASSPGTAYEQYF.

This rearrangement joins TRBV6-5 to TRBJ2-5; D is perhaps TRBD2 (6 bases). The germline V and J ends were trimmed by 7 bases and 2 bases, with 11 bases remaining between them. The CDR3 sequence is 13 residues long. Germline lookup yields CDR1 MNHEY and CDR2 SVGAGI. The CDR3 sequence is CASMRREQETQYF. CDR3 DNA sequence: TGTGCCAGCATGAGGCGGGAACAAGAGACCCAGTACTTC.

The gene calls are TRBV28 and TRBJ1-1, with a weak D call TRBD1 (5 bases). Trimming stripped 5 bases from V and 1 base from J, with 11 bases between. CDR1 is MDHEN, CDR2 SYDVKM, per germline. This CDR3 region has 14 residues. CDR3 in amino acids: CASSPWDQNTEAFF. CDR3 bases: TGTGCCAGCAGTCCGTGGGACCAGAACACTGAAGCTTTCTTT.

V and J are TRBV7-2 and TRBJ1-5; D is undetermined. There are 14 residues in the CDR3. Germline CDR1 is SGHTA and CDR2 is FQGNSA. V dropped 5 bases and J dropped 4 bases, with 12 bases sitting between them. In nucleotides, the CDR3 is TGTGCCAGCAGCCCTGGCCGAGTTAATCAGCCCCAGCATTTT. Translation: CASSPGRVNQPQHF.

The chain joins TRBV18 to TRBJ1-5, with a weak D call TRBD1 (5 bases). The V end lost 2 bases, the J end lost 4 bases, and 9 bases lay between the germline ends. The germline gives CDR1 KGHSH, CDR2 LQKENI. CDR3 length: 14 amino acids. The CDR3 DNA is TGTGCCAGCTCACCAGACAGTGGTAATCAGCCCCAGCATTTT. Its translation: CASSPDSGNQPQHF.

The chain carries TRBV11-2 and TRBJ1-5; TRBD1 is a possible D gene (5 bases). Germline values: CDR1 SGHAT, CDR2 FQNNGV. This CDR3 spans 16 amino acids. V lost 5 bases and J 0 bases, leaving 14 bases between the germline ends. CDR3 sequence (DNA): TGTGCCAGCAGCCTGGGTATGGACACTAGCAATCAGCCCCAGCATTTT. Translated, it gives CASSLGMDTSNQPQHF.

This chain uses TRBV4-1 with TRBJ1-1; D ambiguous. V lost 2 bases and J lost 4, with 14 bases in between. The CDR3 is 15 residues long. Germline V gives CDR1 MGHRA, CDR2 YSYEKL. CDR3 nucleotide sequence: TGCGCCAGCAGCCAAAAGGGCCCGGGTGGCACTGAAGCTTTCTTT. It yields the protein CASSQKGPGGTEAFF.

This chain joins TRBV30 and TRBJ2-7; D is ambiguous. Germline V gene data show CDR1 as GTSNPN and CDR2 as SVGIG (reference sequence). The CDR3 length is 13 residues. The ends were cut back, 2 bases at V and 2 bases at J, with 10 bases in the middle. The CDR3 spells CAWSPHSPYEQYF. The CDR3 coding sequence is TGTGCCTGGAGTCCCCACTCCCCCTACGAGCAGTACTTC.

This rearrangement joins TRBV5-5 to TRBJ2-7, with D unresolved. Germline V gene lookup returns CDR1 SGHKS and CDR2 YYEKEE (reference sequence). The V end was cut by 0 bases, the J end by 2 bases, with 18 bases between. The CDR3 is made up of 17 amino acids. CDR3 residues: CASSLVLSGGRAYEQYF. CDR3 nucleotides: TGTGCCAGCAGCTTGGTTTTGAGTGGTGGCCGGGCCTACGAGCAGTACTTC.

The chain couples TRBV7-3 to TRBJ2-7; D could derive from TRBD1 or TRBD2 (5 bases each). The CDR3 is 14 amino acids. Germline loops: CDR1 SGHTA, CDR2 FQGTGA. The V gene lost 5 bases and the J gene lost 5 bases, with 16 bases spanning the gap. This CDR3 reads CASSPRGTSHEQYF. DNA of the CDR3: TGTGCCAGCAGCCCCCGGGGCACATCCCACGAGCAGTACTTC.

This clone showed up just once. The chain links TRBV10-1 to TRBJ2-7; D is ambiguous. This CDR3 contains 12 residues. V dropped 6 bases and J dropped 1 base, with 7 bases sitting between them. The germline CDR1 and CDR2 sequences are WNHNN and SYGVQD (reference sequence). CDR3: CASSRYSYEQYF. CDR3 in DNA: TGCGCCAGCAGCAGGTATTCCTACGAGCAGTACTTC.

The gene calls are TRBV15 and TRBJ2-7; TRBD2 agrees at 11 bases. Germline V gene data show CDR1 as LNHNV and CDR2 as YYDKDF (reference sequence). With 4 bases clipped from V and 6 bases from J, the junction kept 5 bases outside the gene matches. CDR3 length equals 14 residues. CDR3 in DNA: TGTGCCACCAGCATCCGACTAGCGGGAATCGAGCAGTACTTC. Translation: CATSIRLAGIEQYF.

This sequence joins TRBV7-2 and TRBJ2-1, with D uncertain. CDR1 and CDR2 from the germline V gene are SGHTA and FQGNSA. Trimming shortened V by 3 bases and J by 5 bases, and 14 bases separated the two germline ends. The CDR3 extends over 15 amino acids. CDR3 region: CASSFLGLGDNEQFF. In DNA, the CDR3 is TGTGCCAGCAGCTTCCTCGGGCTGGGTGACAATGAGCAGTTCTTC.

The CDR3 protein is CASRHNREQPQHF. Written as DNA, the CDR3 is TGTGCCAGCAGGCATAACAGGGAACAGCCCCAGCATTTT. The chain employs TRBV6-5 and TRBJ1-5; weak D call: TRBD1 (6 bases). The V end lost 6 bases, the J end lost 7 bases, and 13 bases lay between the germline ends. Germline V lookup: CDR1 MNHEY, CDR2 SVGAGI. The CDR3 length is 13 residues.

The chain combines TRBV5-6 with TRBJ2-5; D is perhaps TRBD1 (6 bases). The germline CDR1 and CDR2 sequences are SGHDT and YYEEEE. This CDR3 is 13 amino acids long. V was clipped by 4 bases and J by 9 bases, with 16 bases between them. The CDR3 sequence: CASSGTSGVPQYF. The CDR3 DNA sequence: TGTGCCAGCAGCGGAACCTCAGGGGTCCCCCAGTACTTC.